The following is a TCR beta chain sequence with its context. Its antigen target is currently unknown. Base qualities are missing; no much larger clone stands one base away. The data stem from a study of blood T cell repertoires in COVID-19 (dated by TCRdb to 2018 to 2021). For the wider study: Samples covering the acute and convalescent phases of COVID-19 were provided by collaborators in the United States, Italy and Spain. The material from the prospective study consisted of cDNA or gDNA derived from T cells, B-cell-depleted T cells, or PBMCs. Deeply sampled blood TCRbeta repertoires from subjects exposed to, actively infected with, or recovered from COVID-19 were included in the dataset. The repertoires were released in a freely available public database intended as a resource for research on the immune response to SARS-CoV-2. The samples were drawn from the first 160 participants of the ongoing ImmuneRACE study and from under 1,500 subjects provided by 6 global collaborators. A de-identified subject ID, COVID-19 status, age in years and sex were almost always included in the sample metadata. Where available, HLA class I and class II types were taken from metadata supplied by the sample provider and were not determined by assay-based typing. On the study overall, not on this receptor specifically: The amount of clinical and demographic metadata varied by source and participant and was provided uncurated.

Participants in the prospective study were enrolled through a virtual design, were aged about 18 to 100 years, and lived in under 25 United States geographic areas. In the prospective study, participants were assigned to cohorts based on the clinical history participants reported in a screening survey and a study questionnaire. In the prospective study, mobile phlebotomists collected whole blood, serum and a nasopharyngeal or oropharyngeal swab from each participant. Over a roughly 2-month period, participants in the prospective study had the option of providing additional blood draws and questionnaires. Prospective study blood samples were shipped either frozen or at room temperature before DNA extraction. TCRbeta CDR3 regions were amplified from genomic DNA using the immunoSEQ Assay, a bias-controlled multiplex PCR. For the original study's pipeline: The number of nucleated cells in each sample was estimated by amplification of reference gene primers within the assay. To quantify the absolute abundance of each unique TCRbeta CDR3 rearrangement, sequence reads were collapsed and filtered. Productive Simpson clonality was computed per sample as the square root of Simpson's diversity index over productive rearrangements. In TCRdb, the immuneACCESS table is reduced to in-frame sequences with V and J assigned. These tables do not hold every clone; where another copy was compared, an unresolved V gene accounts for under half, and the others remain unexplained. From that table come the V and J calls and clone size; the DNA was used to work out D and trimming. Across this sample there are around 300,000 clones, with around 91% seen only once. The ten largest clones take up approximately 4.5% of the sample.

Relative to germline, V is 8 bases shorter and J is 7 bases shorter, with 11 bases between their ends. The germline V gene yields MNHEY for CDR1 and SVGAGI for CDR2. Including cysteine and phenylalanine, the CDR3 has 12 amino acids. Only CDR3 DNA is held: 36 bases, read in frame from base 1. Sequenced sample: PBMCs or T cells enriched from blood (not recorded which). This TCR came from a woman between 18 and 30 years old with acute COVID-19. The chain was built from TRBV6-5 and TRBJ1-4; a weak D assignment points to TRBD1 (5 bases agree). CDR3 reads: CASEAGGEKLFF. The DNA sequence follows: TGTGCCAGCGAGGCCGGGGGTGAAAAACTGTTTTTT.